The clone carrying this T cell receptor (beta chain) occurred many times. The antigen is unknown. V lost 7 bases and J 7 bases, leaving 17 bases between the germline ends. The CDR3 is 13 amino acids. CDR1 and CDR2 (germline): DFQATT, SNEGSKA (reference sequence). Genomic DNA, serving as template, underwent TCR beta VDJ and CDR3 profiling. A single record per CDR3 protein comes from TCRdb applying MiXCR to the reads. Altogether over 100,000 distinct CDR3 sequences are present, around 41% being singletons, with the ten largest covering roughly 8.9%. These data belong to a study of CD8+CD57+ T cells in acquired aplastic anemia. On the study more broadly: Healthy donors yielded around 10 million CD4+ cell reads on average. Study outcomes and limitations: Patients and controls were not found to differ significantly in CD8+ Simpson's diversity. Overlap between patients and controls comprised some 31 CD8+ CDR3 sequences.

The chain joins TRBV20-1 to TRBJ2-1; D perhaps matches TRBD2 (5 bases). The sequence derives from a human donor in good health, serving as a control. Sequencing input: sorted CD4+, CD8+, or CD8+CD57+ T cells (not recorded which) from PBMCs. CDR3: CSVGTDWINEQFF. In DNA, the CDR3 is TGCAGTGTAGGAACGGACTGGATTAATGAGCAGTTCTTC.